These 3 T cell receptor beta chains were sequenced from one sample in a study of graft-versus-host responses after intestinal transplantation. Sequencing used immunoSEQ multiplex PCR; TCRdb keeps in-frame clones, though not all of them. The sample holds about 50,000 clones, 92% seen once. Antigens of these TCRs are unknown. Sequences were derived from unstimulated CD4+ T cells sorted from spleen or lymph node cells, sampled before transplant. These receptors all stem from a human donor who was the organ donor for an intestinal transplant.

The chain joins TRBV7-2 to TRBJ2-1; D call uncertain. V lost 5 bases to trimming and J lost 0 bases, with 11 bases between them. Germline CDR1 SGHTA, CDR2 FQGNSA. There are 15 residues in the CDR3. CDR3 sequence: CASSQDRSSYNEQFF. CDR3 DNA: TGTGCCAGCAGCCAAGACCGTAGCTCCTACAATGAGCAGTTCTTC.

This rearrangement joins TRBV7-7 to TRBJ2-7, with D hard to call. V was trimmed by 5 bases and J by 0 bases, leaving 11 bases between them. The germline V gene has CDR1 SSHAT and CDR2 FNYEAQ (reference sequence). This CDR3 region has 14 residues. The CDR3 sequence: CASSPSPSSYEQYF. In nucleotides, the CDR3 is TGTGCCAGCAGCCCGTCCCCAAGCTCCTACGAGCAGTACTTC.

The genes are TRBV13 and TRBJ2-5, with 9 bases aligning to TRBD1. Germline V gene sequence: CDR1 PRHDT, CDR2 FYEKMQ (reference sequence). CDR3 length: 13 residues. The V and J ends lost 6 bases and 5 bases, in that order; junction bases with no gene match: 4. This chain's CDR3 is CASRPGTGETQYF. Written as DNA, the CDR3 is TGTGCCAGCAGACCGGGGACAGGGGAGACCCAGTACTTC.